Listed below are T cell receptor beta chains from one sample, sequenced in a study of T-cell reconstitution after alpha-beta-depleted transplantation in children. TCRdb passed the PCR reads through MiXCR, listing each CDR3 protein once. The table has fewer than 700,000 distinct CDR3 sequences, more than 20% seen once. Specimen: PBMCs, mostly from graft donor cells, collected 360 days after TCRalphabeta/CD19-depleted stem cell transplant. The origin of the receptors is a boy under three years old who had a stem cell transplant for acute myeloid leukemia, so the T cells may come from the graft donor. CDR3s include the opening cysteine and the closing phenylalanine or tryptophan. Each record gives: J gene, clone size, D gene, V gene, CDR3 DNA, CDR3 protein. A D gene is named only where the DNA matches it firmly. Clone size, where shown, is once, few, many, or a class for clones that have expanded.

J: TRBJ2-5
size: -
D: TRBD2
V: TRBV20-1
DNA: TGCAGTGCTTCCCTAGCGGGGGGGTCCGCGACCCAGTACTTC
CDR3: CSASLAGGSATQYF

J: TRBJ2-3
size: -
D: -
V: TRBV15
DNA: TGTGCCACCAGCAGAGGGAGGGTCGCGCAGTATTTT
CDR3: CATSRGRVAQYF

J: TRBJ1-1
size: few
D: -
V: TRBV7-9
DNA: TGTGCCAGCAGCTTCGGCGGGGCTGAAGCTTTCTTT
CDR3: CASSFGGAEAFF

J: TRBJ2-5
size: few
D: -
V: TRBV10-3
DNA: TGTGCCAAGGCCGACCGGGGGCCGGGGGAGACCCAGTACTTC
CDR3: CAKADRGPGETQYF

J: TRBJ2-2
size: many
D: TRBD2
V: TRBV11-2
DNA: TGTGCCAGCCTACCAAGCGGGGGTGCCGGGGAGCTGTTTTTT
CDR3: CASLPSGGAGELFF

J: TRBJ2-7
size: -
D: -
V: TRBV12-3/TRBV12-4
DNA: TGTGCCAGCAGCCCCCTGGGACCATCCTACGAGCAGTACTTC
CDR3: CASSPLGPSYEQYF

J: TRBJ2-1
size: many
D: TRBD2
V: TRBV29-1
DNA: TGCAGCGTTCAGACTAGCGGGGGGGCGGACAATGAGCAGTTCTTC
CDR3: CSVQTSGGADNEQFF

J: TRBJ2-5
size: -
D: -
V: TRBV7-7
DNA: TGTGCCAGCAGCCCCATGTTGGGCAGGGAGATCGAGACCCAGTACTTC
CDR3: CASSPMLGREIETQYF

J: TRBJ2-7
size: -
D: -
V: TRBV5-1
DNA: TGCGCCAGCAGCTTGGTGCAGTTCCCCTACGAGCAGTACTTC
CDR3: CASSLVQFPYEQYF

J: TRBJ2-3
size: many
D: -
V: TRBV20-1
DNA: TGCAGTGCTAGGGCCCCCACAGGGATCCTTGGTACGCAGTATTTT
CDR3: CSARAPTGILGTQYF

J: TRBJ1-1
size: many
D: TRBD1
V: TRBV6-4
DNA: TGTGCCAGCAGACGCTACAGGGGAGACACTGAAGCTTTCTTT
CDR3: CASRRYRGDTEAFF

J: TRBJ1-1
size: -
D: -
V: TRBV9
DNA: TGTGCCAGCAGCGTAGGGTGGAGGGAGGGGAACACTGAAGCTTTCTTT
CDR3: CASSVGWREGNTEAFF

J: TRBJ2-1
size: -
D: -
V: TRBV12-3/TRBV12-4
DNA: TGTGCCAGCAGTCTGACCCGAGCCGCGGGGCCTGAGCAGTTCTTC
CDR3: CASSLTRAAGPEQFF

J: TRBJ2-4
size: few
D: -
V: TRBV27
DNA: TGTGCCAGCAGTTTAGACAGTCATGGTGCCAAAAACATTCAGTACTTC
CDR3: CASSLDSHGAKNIQYF

J: TRBJ2-3
size: -
D: TRBD1
V: TRBV7-9
DNA: TGTGCCAGCAGCTTACCCGGGGACAGGGAGAGAGATACGCAGTATTTT
CDR3: CASSLPGDRERDTQYF

J: TRBJ1-5
size: -
D: -
V: TRBV12-3/TRBV12-4
DNA: TGTGCCGACCGGTGGGGTAACCCGTACTCCCCTTTCAATCAGCCCCAGCATTTT
CDR3: CADRWGNPYSPFNQPQHF

J: TRBJ1-1
size: few
D: -
V: TRBV7-9
DNA: TGTGCCAGCAGCCCCAACAGGGTCACTGAAGCTTTCTTT
CDR3: CASSPNRVTEAFF

J: TRBJ1-2
size: many
D: -
V: TRBV7-9
DNA: TGTGCCAGCAGCCTAACCGCAGGGTCGCACTATGGCTACACCTTC
CDR3: CASSLTAGSHYGYTF

J: TRBJ2-1
size: -
D: -
V: TRBV12-3/TRBV12-4
DNA: TGTGCCAGCAGTTTTTCGACGACCCGTAATGAGCAGTTCTTC
CDR3: CASSFSTTRNEQFF

J: TRBJ1-5
size: -
D: -
V: TRBV23-1
DNA: TGTGCCAGCACTCAATCCAGGGGTAGCAATCAGCCCCAGCATTTT
CDR3: CASTQSRGSNQPQHF

J: TRBJ1-4
size: many
D: -
V: TRBV7-9
DNA: TGTGCCAGCAGCCACTTGGGGACTAATGAAAAACTGTTTTTT
CDR3: CASSHLGTNEKLFF

J: TRBJ2-1
size: -
D: TRBD2
V: TRBV20-1
DNA: TGCAGTGCTAGAACCGGGACTAGCTATGAGCAGTTCTTC
CDR3: CSARTGTSYEQFF

J: TRBJ2-1
size: many
D: TRBD1
V: TRBV2
DNA: TGTGCCAGCAGGGAGAGACAGGGGGCGTCTTACAATGAGCAGTTCTTC
CDR3: CASRERQGASYNEQFF

J: TRBJ1-5
size: few
D: TRBD1
V: TRBV12-3/TRBV12-4
DNA: TGTGCCAGCAGTTCAATCGGGACAGGGGGTCTGAATTTT
CDR3: CASSSIGTGGLNF

J: TRBJ1-1
size: many
D: -
V: TRBV12-3/TRBV12-4
DNA: TGTGCCAGCAGTCAGACAGGCCTCATGAACACTGAAGCTTTCTTT
CDR3: CASSQTGLMNTEAFF

J: TRBJ2-1
size: many
D: -
V: TRBV10-3
DNA: TGTGCCATCAGTGAGTCTGATGGCCGGGACTTGGGTGAGCAGTTCTTC
CDR3: CAISESDGRDLGEQFF

J: TRBJ1-2
size: -
D: -
V: TRBV6-1
DNA: TGTGCCAGCACCCAAAGCGAAAGCTATGGCTACACCTTC
CDR3: CASTQSESYGYTF

J: TRBJ1-3
size: few
D: -
V: TRBV20-1
DNA: TGCAGTGCTAGAGCTGACTTGTTTGGAAACACCATATATTTT
CDR3: CSARADLFGNTIYF

J: TRBJ2-5
size: -
D: -
V: TRBV20-1
DNA: TGCAGTGCTAGAGATGGGAACCCTAATAAGGGTCAGTACTTC
CDR3: CSARDGNPNKGQYF

J: TRBJ2-2
size: once
D: -
V: TRBV29-1
DNA: TGCAGCGTTTCAATGGGGGAGAACACCGGGGAGCTGTTTTTT
CDR3: CSVSMGENTGELFF

J: TRBJ1-1
size: few
D: -
V: TRBV20-1
DNA: TGCAGTGCTAGAAAGTGGCAGATGAACACTGAAGCTTTCTTT
CDR3: CSARKWQMNTEAFF

J: TRBJ2-5
size: -
D: -
V: TRBV24-1
DNA: TGTGCCACCAGTGATGATACTCTCAGCCAAGAGACCCAGTACTTC
CDR3: CATSDDTLSQETQYF

J: TRBJ2-1
size: -
D: TRBD2
V: TRBV18
DNA: TGTGCCAGCCAGAGCTCGAGCGGGGGTAACAATGAGCAGTTCTTC
CDR3: CASQSSSGGNNEQFF

J: TRBJ2-1
size: few
D: TRBD2
V: TRBV29-1
DNA: TGCAGCGTAGGGGCTAGCGGTTTTTTCTATGAGCAGTTCTTC
CDR3: CSVGASGFFYEQFF

J: TRBJ2-5
size: -
D: -
V: TRBV18
DNA: TGTGCCAGCTCACCGGGACCCGCAGGGACCCAGTACTTC
CDR3: CASSPGPAGTQYF

J: TRBJ1-4
size: -
D: -
V: TRBV20-1
DNA: TGCAGTGCTTGCCGACCCATTGATGAAAAACTGTTTTTT
CDR3: CSACRPIDEKLFF

J: TRBJ2-5
size: -
D: TRBD1
V: TRBV7-2
DNA: TGTGCCAGCAGCCCTTCGGACAGGGAAGAGACCCAGTACTTC
CDR3: CASSPSDREETQYF